The 22 T cell receptor beta chains below all came from one sample that was sequenced in a study of shared clonotypes between healthy human individuals. Generated by immunoSEQ multiplex PCR, the TCRdb table keeps only in-frame clones and is missing some. The sample has hundreds of thousands of clones; around three quarters are singletons. Sequencing was carried out using memory CD4+ T cells sorted from blood. Subset defined: CD45RA-negative fraction. These receptors were collected from a woman aged 30 to 39 in good health.

The rearrangement uses TRBV5-1 and TRBJ2-1, with a possible D match to TRBD1 (6 bases). Deletions cut 5 bases from V and 8 bases from J, with 14 bases between. Per the germline V gene, CDR1 is SGHRS and CDR2 is YFSETQ. This CDR3 has 13 residues. The CDR3 nucleotides read TGCGCCAGCAGTCAGGGGATGGTTGATGAGCAGTTCTTC. This codes for CASSQGMVDEQFF.

This chain connects TRBV6-6 to TRBJ2-2, with 10 nucleotides matching TRBD1. Germline assignment: CDR1 MNHNY and CDR2 SVGAGI (reference sequence). The ends lost 6 bases at V and 0 bases at J; junction bases unmatched: 4. The length of the CDR3 is 16 residues. Written as DNA, the CDR3 is TGTGCCAGCAGAAGACAGGGGGCCTCGAACACCGGGGAGCTGTTTTTT. It translates to CASRRQGASNTGELFF.

V usage is TRBV7-6 and J usage is TRBJ1-4; D is ambiguous. The CDR3 runs to 15 residues. Germline V gene lookup returns CDR1 SGHVS and CDR2 FNYEAQ. V was trimmed by 5 bases and J by 0 bases, leaving 10 bases between them. The CDR3 is CASSETPATNEKLFF. CDR3 sequence (DNA): TGTGCCAGCAGCGAAACACCTGCAACTAATGAAAAACTGTTTTTT.

This clone has just a few counts. The gene calls are TRBV5-6 and TRBJ2-3; possible D gene TRBD2, 5 bases. Deletions cut 3 bases from V and 0 bases from J, with 11 bases between. Germline V gene sequence: CDR1 SGHDT, CDR2 YYEEEE. The CDR3 has 15 residues. The CDR3 sequence is CASSSTGGSTDTQYF. Written as DNA, the CDR3 is TGTGCCAGCAGCTCAACCGGAGGTAGCACAGATACGCAGTATTTT.

This clone is a singleton in its sample. The chain recombines TRBV5-1 with TRBJ1-1, with TRBD1 as a possible D gene (5 bases). V shed 0 bases and J shed 4 bases, with 13 bases lying between them. Germline CDR1 is SGHRS and CDR2 is YFSETQ. CDR3 size: 15 residues. This chain's CDR3 is CASSLGSGYSTEAFF. In nucleotides, the CDR3 is TGCGCCAGCAGCTTGGGGTCAGGGTATAGCACTGAAGCTTTCTTT.

The chain employs TRBV18 and TRBJ1-1; 8 bases align to TRBD1. J gave up 3 bases and V 6 bases, and 9 bases lay outside the gene matches. Germline-derived CDR1 and CDR2 are KGHSH and LQKENI. This CDR3 is 15 amino acids long. CDR3 in amino acids: CASSPNPGGYTEAFF. The CDR3 nucleotides are TGTGCCAGCTCCCCTAATCCAGGGGGCTACACTGAAGCTTTCTTT.

The CDR3 coding sequence is TGTGCCAGTAGTATTTCGAGCGGGAACACCGGGGAGCTGTTTTTT. This sequence encodes CASSISSGNTGELFF. The chain employs TRBV19 and TRBJ2-2; tentative D call: TRBD2 (5 bases). The CDR3 sequence is 15 residues long. V lost 3 bases to trimming and J lost 1 base, with 9 bases between them. Germline lookup yields CDR1 LNHDA and CDR2 SQIVND (reference sequence).

This chain joins TRBV10-3 and TRBJ1-2; no clear D. The V end lost 0 bases, the J end lost 4 bases, and 15 bases lay between the germline ends. The germline gives CDR1 ENHRY, CDR2 SYGVKD. This CDR3 region has 16 residues. The CDR3 region has the DNA TGTGCCATCAGTGAGTCTTCCGGGATACTTGGCTATGGCTACACCTTC. Encoded protein: CAISESSGILGYGYTF.

The V and J genes are TRBV27 and TRBJ2-3; no clear D. Deletions cut 4 bases from V and 4 bases from J, with 12 bases between. CDR1 is MNHEY, CDR2 SMNVEV, per germline (reference sequence). The CDR3 is 14 amino acids. The CDR3 sequence is CASSSIGVPDTQYF. CDR3 coding DNA: TGTGCCAGCAGTTCAATAGGAGTCCCAGATACGCAGTATTTT.

The chain has TRBV5-8 and TRBJ2-1, with a weak D call TRBD1 (6 bases). Trimming left V 5 bases short and J 6 bases short, with 15 bases between. Germline values: CDR1 SGHTS, CDR2 YDEGEE. This CDR3 is 14 amino acids long. The CDR3 spells CASSPRTASNEQFF. The CDR3 DNA sequence: TGTGCCAGCAGTCCTCGGACAGCCTCCAATGAGCAGTTCTTC. The full variable domain, with the rest looked up from reference TRBV5-8 and TRBJ2-1, is EAGVTQSPTHLIKTRGQQATLRCSPISGHTSVYWYQQALGLGLQFLLWYDEGEERNRGNFPPRFSGRQFPNYSSELNVNALELEDSALYLCASSPRTASNEQFFGPGTRLTVL.

The chain links TRBV7-9 to TRBJ1-1, with no clear D. Germline loops: CDR1 SEHNR, CDR2 FQNEAQ (reference sequence). The germline V and J ends were trimmed by 1 base and 6 bases, with 12 bases remaining between them. CDR3 length: 14 residues. The CDR3 protein is CASSLVSIVSEAFF. CDR3 bases: TGTGCCAGCAGCTTAGTTTCGATAGTGTCTGAAGCTTTCTTT.

This clone was observed a handful of times. The chain links TRBV2 to TRBJ1-3, with no clear D. Trimming left V 8 bases short and J 2 bases short, with 10 bases between. The CDR3 covers 13 residues. Germline V gives CDR1 SNHLY, CDR2 FYNNEI. The CDR3 sequence: CASSRGTGNTIYF. The CDR3 coding sequence is TGTGCCAGCTCGCGGGGAACTGGAAACACCATATATTTT.

This clone was detected once. The chain combines TRBV5-4 with TRBJ2-3; maybe TRBD1 (6 bases). Trimming cost V 0 bases and J 6 bases, with 20 bases left between them. CDR3 length: 17 amino acids. CDR1 and CDR2 from the germline V gene are SGHNT and YYREEE (reference sequence). The CDR3 reads CASSLVPGQSLGDTQYF. In DNA, the CDR3 is TGTGCCAGCAGCTTGGTACCAGGACAGAGCCTAGGCGATACGCAGTATTTT.

This clone has a single count. This chain links TRBV14 with TRBJ1-2; D unresolved. CDR3 length equals 14 residues. Between the trimmed V and J ends, which lost 4 bases and 2 bases, there was a span of 11 bases. Germline V gene data show CDR1 as SGHDN and CDR2 as FVKESK. DNA for the CDR3: TGTGCCAGCAGCCCGCAATACGGCAACTATGGCTACACCTTC. It is translated as CASSPQYGNYGYTF.

This clone occurred a few times. V and J are TRBV6-6 and TRBJ2-1; the match to TRBD2 covers 10 bases. The CDR3 runs 15 residues. Per the germline V gene, CDR1 is MNHNY and CDR2 is SVGAGI (reference sequence). The J segment lost 10 bases and the V segment lost 6 bases, leaving 12 bases of the junction unmatched. The CDR3 nucleotides read TGTGCCAGCAGCTCTTCCCTAGCGGGAGATACCGAGCAGTTCTTC. It translates to CASSSSLAGDTEQFF.

This clone was detected only a few times. V gene TRBV4-1 combines with J gene TRBJ1-1, with D maybe TRBD1 (5 bases). CDR1 and CDR2 (germline): MGHRA, YSYEKL. Trimming removed 0 bases at V and 1 base at J, with 9 bases between. The CDR3 runs to 15 residues. The CDR3 DNA follows: TGCGCCAGCAGCCAAGAAATTGGGGGGAACACTGAAGCTTTCTTT. This codes for CASSQEIGGNTEAFF.

The chain joins TRBV19 to TRBJ2-7; D remains ambiguous. CDR3 length: 14 residues. CDR1 and CDR2 from the germline V gene are LNHDA and SQIVND (reference sequence). Trimming pared 3 bases from V and 0 bases from J, leaving 9 bases between. The chain's CDR3 is CASSMVSSSYEQYF. CDR3 nucleotides: TGTGCCAGTAGTATGGTTAGCAGCTCCTACGAGCAGTACTTC.

V and J are TRBV9 and TRBJ1-1, with D perhaps matching TRBD1 (5 bases). Germline V gene data show CDR1 as SGDLS and CDR2 as YYNGEE. V lost 6 bases, J lost 6 bases, and 18 bases lay in between. This CDR3 has 14 residues. DNA of the CDR3: TGTGCCAGCAATCCGGATGGGGCCCTCTCTGAAGCTTTCTTT. Translated: CASNPDGALSEAFF.

This clone was seen only a few times. The rearrangement uses TRBV5-1 and TRBJ2-5, with TRBD1 matching 8 bases. V shed 4 bases, J shed 5 bases, and the junction held 4 bases outside the gene matches. The CDR3 totals 13 residues. Germline assignment: CDR1 SGHRS and CDR2 YFSETQ. The CDR3 nucleotides read TGCGCCAGCAGCACACAGGGGGAGGAGACCCAGTACTTC. It encodes CASSTQGEETQYF.

The chain recombines TRBV5-1 with TRBJ2-2; no clear D. Trimming removed 0 bases from V and 6 bases from J, with 9 bases in between. The CDR3 sequence is 14 residues long. Germline V lookup: CDR1 SGHRS, CDR2 YFSETQ. The CDR3 here is CASSLDSLAGELFF. The DNA of the CDR3 is TGCGCCAGCAGCTTGGACTCCCTGGCCGGGGAGCTGTTTTTT.

Only one count was recorded for this clone. The chain employs TRBV7-9 and TRBJ1-1; D call uncertain. This CDR3 region has 14 residues. Germline V lookup: CDR1 SEHNR, CDR2 FQNEAQ (reference sequence). V lost 3 bases to trimming and J lost 4 bases, with 12 bases between them. The CDR3 here is CASSFYGGITEAFF. CDR3 DNA: TGTGCCAGCAGCTTTTACGGCGGTATCACTGAAGCTTTCTTT.

The chain combines TRBV19 with TRBJ1-3, with D uncertain. The CDR3 has 16 amino acids. The germline CDR1 and CDR2 sequences are LNHDA and SQIVND (reference sequence). V lost 5 bases and J 4 bases, leaving 18 bases between the germline ends. CDR3 coding DNA: TGTGCCAGTAGTCCCGCCGAGGCAAGTAGGGGAAACACCATATATTTT. Translating gives CASSPAEASRGNTIYF.